The 8 T cell receptor beta chains given below trace back to one sample, sequenced in a study of radiotherapy plus CTLA-4 blockade in lung cancer. TCRdb's copy holds only in-frame clones and misses some; the assay was immunoSEQ multiplex PCR. The repertoire holds about 93,000 clones, around 90% seen once, with 4.9% in the top ten. Sequencing was performed on peripheral blood, taken from a patient treated with radiotherapy plus ipilimumab. Source of these receptors: a human donor with non-small cell lung cancer that progressed on radiotherapy plus ipilimumab.

Only one count was recorded for this clone. The chain couples TRBV2 to TRBJ2-7; D might be TRBD1 (6 bases). CDR3 length: 16 residues. Trimming took off 6 bases at V and 3 bases at J, with 21 bases between the two ends. Germline V gene sequence: CDR1 SNHLY, CDR2 FYNNEI. This CDR3 is CASSGNNRDARYEQYF. The CDR3 nucleotides read TGTGCCAGCAGCGGAAATAACAGGGATGCCCGCTACGAGCAGTACTTC.

V usage is TRBV10-3 and J usage is TRBJ2-5, with 8 bases matching TRBD2. The germline V gene has CDR1 ENHRY and CDR2 SYGVKD. Unmatched junction bases numbered 11, after V lost 0 bases and J lost 5 bases. The CDR3 runs to 17 residues. The CDR3 bases are TGTGCCATCAGTGAGTCGGTCGGGGGGGTAGCTTCGGAGACCCAGTACTTC. Translation gives CAISESVGGVASETQYF.

This clone was picked up one time. The chain recombines TRBV5-1 with TRBJ2-5; tentatively, D is TRBD2 (5 bases). V gave up 0 bases and J gave up 5 bases, with 11 bases separating them. This CDR3 contains 14 residues. In germline, CDR1 is SGHRS, CDR2 YFSETQ. The DNA of the CDR3 is TGCGCCAGCAGCTTGGCGGGGTCGGAGGAGACCCAGTACTTC. Its protein is CASSLAGSEETQYF.

The rearrangement joins TRBV25-1 to TRBJ2-1, with D tentatively TRBD1 (6 bases). Trimming left V 4 bases short and J 6 bases short, with 19 bases between. Germline values: CDR1 MGHDK, CDR2 SYGVNS. CDR3 size: 16 residues. CDR3 amino acids: CASSGPRDNHPNEQFF. CDR3 DNA: TGTGCCAGCAGTGGCCCCCGGGACAACCACCCCAATGAGCAGTTCTTC.

Regarding this clone: Other DNA sequences in this sample translate to the same CDR3. CDR3 region: CASSVGGSSYEQYF. In nucleotides, the CDR3 is TGTGCCAGCAGCGTAGGGGGGAGTTCCTACGAGCAGTACTTC. The chain couples TRBV9 to TRBJ2-7, with D possibly being TRBD1 or TRBD2 (5 bases each). CDR3 length equals 14 residues. With 0 bases removed from V and 1 base from J, the gap between germline ends came to 8 bases. Germline lookup yields CDR1 SGDLS and CDR2 YYNGEE.

The chain employs TRBV18 and TRBJ1-1; D uncertain. The CDR3 spans 15 residues. The ends were cut back, 5 bases at V and 1 base at J, with 14 bases in the middle. Germline-derived CDR1 and CDR2 are KGHSH and LQKENI. CDR3: CASSIRELGNTEAFF. CDR3 nucleotide sequence: TGTGCCAGCTCAATTAGGGAGTTGGGGAACACTGAAGCTTTCTTT.

This clone was counted once. V and J are TRBV6-6 and TRBJ1-1; maybe TRBD1 (6 bases). CDR1 and CDR2 (germline): MNHNY, SVGAGI (reference sequence). Trimming removed 5 bases at V and 1 base at J, with 11 bases between. CDR3 length: 14 amino acids. CDR3: CASSTRTENTEAFF. In DNA, the CDR3 is TGTGCCAGCAGTACCCGGACAGAGAACACTGAAGCTTTCTTT.

The rearrangement joins TRBV5-1 to TRBJ1-1; 9 bases line up with TRBD1. The CDR3 is made up of 17 amino acids. Germline V lookup: CDR1 SGHRS, CDR2 YFSETQ. Losses at the gene ends were 5 bases for V and 5 bases for J; bases not matched to a gene: 16. As DNA, the CDR3 is TGCGCCAGCAGTTTCGGCCGCTTACAGGGGGCAGGAACTGAAGCTTTCTTT. Translating it yields CASSFGRLQGAGTEAFF.